This T cell receptor beta chain comes out of a study of identifying expanded T cells in peripheral blood. Trimming left V 5 bases short and J 8 bases short, with 7 bases between. The germline V gene encodes CDR1 SNHLY and CDR2 FYNNEI. This CDR3 contains 11 residues. TCRdb keeps only in-frame clones here, not all; method: immunoSEQ multiplex PCR. The table has 55,000 to 80,000 clones, roughly four fifths seen once. The TCR sequence derives from a person aged 18 to 70 in good health. Specimen: blood. This chain joins TRBV2 and TRBJ2-1; no firm D call. In DNA, the CDR3 is TGTGCCAGCAGTTCCGAGTATGAGCAGTTCTTC. Residues: CASSSEYEQFF.